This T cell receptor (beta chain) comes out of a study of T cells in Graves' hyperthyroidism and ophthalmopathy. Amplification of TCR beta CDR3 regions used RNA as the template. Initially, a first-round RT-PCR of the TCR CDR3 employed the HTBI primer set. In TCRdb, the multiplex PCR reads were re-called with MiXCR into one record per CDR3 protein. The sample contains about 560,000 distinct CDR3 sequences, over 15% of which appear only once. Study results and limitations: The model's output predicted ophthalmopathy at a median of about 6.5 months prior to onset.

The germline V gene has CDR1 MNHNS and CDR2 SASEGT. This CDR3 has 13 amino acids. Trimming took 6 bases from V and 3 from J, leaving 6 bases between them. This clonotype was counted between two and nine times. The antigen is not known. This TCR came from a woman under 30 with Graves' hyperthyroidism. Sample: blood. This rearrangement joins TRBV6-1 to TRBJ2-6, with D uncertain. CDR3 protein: CASRNNGANVLTF. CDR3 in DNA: TGTGCCAGCAGAAATAATGGGGCCAACGTCCTGACTTTC.